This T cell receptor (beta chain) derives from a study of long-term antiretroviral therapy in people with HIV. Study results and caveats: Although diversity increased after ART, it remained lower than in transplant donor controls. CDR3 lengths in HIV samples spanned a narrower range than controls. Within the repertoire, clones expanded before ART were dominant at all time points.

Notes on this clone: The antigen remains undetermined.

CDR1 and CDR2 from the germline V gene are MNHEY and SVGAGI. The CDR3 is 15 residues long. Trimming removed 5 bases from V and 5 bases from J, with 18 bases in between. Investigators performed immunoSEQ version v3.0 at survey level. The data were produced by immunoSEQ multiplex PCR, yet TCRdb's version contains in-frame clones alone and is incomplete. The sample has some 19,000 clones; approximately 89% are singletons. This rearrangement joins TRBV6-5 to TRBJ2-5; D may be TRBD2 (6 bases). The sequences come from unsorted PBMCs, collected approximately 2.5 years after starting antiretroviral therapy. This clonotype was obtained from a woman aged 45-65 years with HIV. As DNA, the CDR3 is TGTGCCAGCAGTACTAGCCTAGGAGGGCTGGAGACCCAGTACTTC. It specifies CASSTSLGGLETQYF.